This T cell receptor beta chain is drawn from a study of blood T cell repertoires in COVID-19. Assay used: immunoSEQ multiplex PCR; TCRdb lists only in-frame clones, some missing. Of around 200,000 clones in the sample, roughly 84% were seen once. Trimming cost V 4 bases and J 4 bases, with 20 bases left between them. CDR1 is SGDLS and CDR2 is YYNGEE in the germline V gene. This CDR3 has 16 residues. The origin of this receptor is a woman in her 70s with COVID-19, enrolled during active disease. The chain combines TRBV9 with TRBJ1-2; maybe TRBD1 (6 bases). The sample comprised peripheral blood. The CDR3: CASSTLGGGTPYGYTF. In DNA form, the CDR3 reads TGTGCCAGCAGCACACTCGGCGGGGGCACTCCCTATGGCTACACCTTC.